Reported below is one T cell receptor beta chain. Measured with immunoSEQ multiplex PCR; TCRdb has only the in-frame clones, and not every one. The data contain about 2.4 million clones, over 85% of them seen just once; the ten biggest clones take up 0.11% to 0.15%. These data come from a study of shared clonotypes between healthy human individuals. Study in general: Each donor had three CD4 naive, three CD4 memory, two CD8 naive and one CD8 memory plate.

Germline V gives CDR1 GTSNPN, CDR2 SVGIG (reference sequence). This CDR3 region has 14 residues. The germline V and J ends were trimmed by 6 bases and 5 bases, with 19 bases remaining between them. Source material: naive CD4+ T cells sorted from blood. As for subset: CD45RA+ positively selected. This sequence was found in a man between 18 and 29 years old in good health. The J gene is TRBJ1-2, the V gene TRBV30; TRBD1 is a possible D gene (5 bases). CDR3 region: CACWDRFTSYGYTF. In nucleotides, the CDR3 is TGTGCCTGCTGGGACCGATTTACTTCTTATGGCTACACCTTC.